A single sample is the source of the 7 T cell receptor beta chains below, sequenced in a study of Ad26.COV2.S vaccination and SARS-CoV-2 variants. Assay: immunoSEQ multiplex PCR; the TCRdb copy retains only in-frame clones and omits some. Seen here are some 340,000 clones, roughly 86% observed once, and the top ten hold approximately 2%. Stated treatment: 15 to 20 received Ad26.COV2.S at low or high dose, single or two shots; roughly 5 received placebo; per-sample allocation not given. Sampling was done on day 63 after the first vaccine or placebo injection. The source was peripheral blood, collected in a trial of Ad26.COV2.S vaccine versus placebo. These receptors were obtained from a person between 18 and 59 years old who received the Ad26.COV2.S COVID-19 vaccine or a placebo.

V usage is TRBV6-5 and J usage is TRBJ2-7; 8 nucleotides match TRBD2. The germline CDR1 and CDR2 sequences are MNHEY and SVGAGI. The CDR3 is 15 amino acids. V dropped 0 bases and J dropped 1; count of bases not matched to a gene: 2. CDR3 DNA: TGTGCCAGCAGTTACTCGGGACTAGTTTCCTACGAGCAGTACTTC. It translates to CASSYSGLVSYEQYF.

The chain carries TRBV5-6 and TRBJ2-5, with TRBD1 identical over 8 bases. The CDR3 spans 15 residues. V lost 0 bases to trimming and J lost 3 bases; unmatched junction nucleotides: 4. Germline V gene lookup returns CDR1 SGHDT and CDR2 YYEEEE. The CDR3 reads CASSLARTGKETQYF. CDR3 sequence (DNA): TGTGCCAGCAGCTTGGCCCGGACAGGGAAAGAGACCCAGTACTTC.

V is TRBV27 and J is TRBJ2-3; no definite D call. Germline V gene sequence: CDR1 MNHEY, CDR2 SMNVEV (reference sequence). V lost 5 bases, J lost 6 bases, and 15 bases lay in between. The CDR3 is made up of 14 amino acids. The CDR3: CASSPYSTGDTQYF. For the CDR3, the DNA is TGTGCCAGCAGTCCTTATTCCACCGGGGATACGCAGTATTTT.

Points on this clone: Different DNA sequences within this sample yield the same CDR3. The chain links TRBV5-1 to TRBJ2-2, with D unresolved. V shed 4 bases and J shed 5 bases, with 9 bases lying between them. The CDR3 totals 13 residues. Germline CDR1 reads SGHRS; CDR2 reads YFSETQ. CDR3 sequence reads: CASSLDGTGELFF. CDR3 coding DNA: TGCGCCAGCAGCCTGGACGGTACCGGGGAGCTGTTTTTT.

This chain connects TRBV4-3 to TRBJ1-3; D unresolved. The CDR3 length is 15 residues. In germline, CDR1 is LGHNA, CDR2 YSLEER. The germline V and J ends were trimmed by 0 bases and 4 bases, with 10 bases remaining between them. In DNA form, the CDR3 reads TGCGCCAGCAGCCAAGAATTTGTAAGCGGAAACACCATATATTTT. This codes for CASSQEFVSGNTIYF.

The chain uses TRBV12-3 or TRBV12-4 and TRBJ2-2; no firm D call. This CDR3 comprises 13 residues. Trimming stripped 7 bases from V and 4 bases from J, with 10 bases between. The CDR3: CASTPEFTGELFF. For the CDR3, the DNA is TGTGCCAGCACCCCGGAGTTCACCGGGGAGCTGTTTTTT.

The J gene is TRBJ1-2, the V gene TRBV18; the match to TRBD1 covers 12 bases. V was clipped by 6 bases and J by 0 bases; unmatched bases: 8. Germline V CDR1 and CDR2: KGHSH, LQKENI. CDR3 length: 17 amino acids. The CDR3 is CASSEGTGGNSNYGYTF. In nucleotides, the CDR3 is TGTGCCAGCTCGGAAGGGACAGGGGGCAATTCTAACTATGGCTACACCTTC.